This TCR beta chain was recorded in a study of blood T cell repertoires in COVID-19. Study at large: Some COVID-19 samples were acute and others convalescent; all came from the United States, Italy and Spain. PBMCs, B-cell-depleted T cells, or T cells were the source of the cDNA or gDNA that made up the material.

The CDR3 runs 12 residues. The V gene lost 2 bases and the J gene lost 5 bases, with 6 bases spanning the gap. To note about this clone: The sample carries other DNA sequences with the same CDR3.

Methods used by the authors: Scientists estimated how many nucleated cells there were by amplifying reference gene primers. The protocol was immunoSEQ multiplex PCR, while the TCRdb copy is restricted to in-frame clones and leaves out a portion. V, J and clone size are those of that table, while D and trimming were read from the DNA. The table has 90,000 to 150,000 clones, 85% seen once; the top ten hold 9.5% to 13%. V gene TRBV12-3 or TRBV12-4 combines with J gene TRBJ1-2; D is uncertain. The sample taken for sequencing was peripheral blood. The receptor was isolated from an elderly man with acute or convalescent COVID-19. The chain's CDR3 is CASSLRGYGYTF. The CDR3, as DNA: TGTGCCAGCAGTTTACGAGGGTATGGCTACACCTTC.